This T cell receptor beta chain is from a study of CD8 T cells in ankylosing spondylitis. Findings and caveats of the study: In synovial fluid and blood from reactive arthritis, some motif variants were previously reported. There was reportedly significant enrichment of clones that were disease-linked in matched ankylosing spondylitis synovial fluid. A motif in TCR beta, a set of about 8 highly homologous variants, appeared characteristic of ankylosing spondylitis blood.

CDR3 length: 14 amino acids. Germline CDR1 and CDR2: MNHEY and SMNVEV (reference sequence). Trimming shortened V by 2 bases and J by 6 bases, and 13 bases separated the two germline ends. By quantitative 5'-RACE with molecular barcodes, the TCR beta libraries were made. TCRdb analysed the 5' RACE reads with MiXCR anew, one entry per CDR3 protein. The data show under 850,000 distinct CDR3 sequences, with around 19% seen just once and under 20% held by the top ten. Note on this clonotype: Its antigen is still unknown.

Source material: blood, either unsorted or a sorted T cell fraction (not recorded which). V gene TRBV27 combines with J gene TRBJ1-1; D possibly corresponds to TRBD1 (5 bases). The receptor was isolated from a male donor with ankylosing spondylitis. The CDR3 region has the DNA TGTGCCAGCAGTTTACAATGGGGGGGTCCTGAAGCTTTCTTT. This gives the protein CASSLQWGGPEAFF.